The clone carrying this TCR beta chain was recorded at least ten times. The antigen is not known. These data come from a study of response to subunit inactivated influenza vaccine. Whole-study results and caveats: Authors proposed each seasonal influenza vaccination draws in few new T cells.

From the RT-PCR reads, TCRdb called clonotypes with MiXCR, one entry per CDR3 protein. The sample lists about 480,000 distinct CDR3 sequences, about an eighth seen once, with around 13% in the top ten. The CDR3 has 13 residues. Trimming took 0 bases from V and 0 from J, leaving 3 bases between them. From germline, CDR1 is SGDLS and CDR2 YYNGEE. The input for sequencing was PBMCs from blood, taken roughly 45 days after vaccination. The TCR comes from a man aged 45-65 years who received an inactivated influenza vaccine. V usage is TRBV9 and J usage is TRBJ1-1, with no clear D. DNA for the CDR3: TGTGCCAGCAGCGTAGGAATGAACACTGAAGCTTTCTTT. It translates to CASSVGMNTEAFF. Full variable domain (outside the CDR3, taken from reference TRBV9 and TRBJ1-1): DSGVTQTPKHLITATGQRVTLRCSPRSGDLSVYWYQQSLDQGLQFLIQYYNGEERAKGNILERFSAQQFPDLHSELNLSSLELGDSALYFCASSVGMNTEAFFGQGTRLTVV.